This T cell receptor beta chain was recorded in a study of blood T cell repertoires in COVID-19 (dated by TCRdb to 2018 to 2020). Background for the entire study: The collaborator samples originated in the United States, Italy and Spain and spanned the acute and convalescent phases of COVID-19. The prospective study material was composed of cDNA or gDNA derived from T cells, B-cell-depleted T cells, or PBMCs. Deeply sampled blood TCRbeta repertoires from subjects exposed to, actively infected with, or recovered from COVID-19 were included in the dataset. The repertoires were released in a freely available public database intended as a resource for research on the immune response to SARS-CoV-2. The samples were drawn from the first 160 participants of the ongoing ImmuneRACE study and from 950 to 1,500 subjects provided by 6 global collaborators. Nearly every sample came with metadata listing a de-identified subject ID, COVID-19 status, age in years and sex. Where available, HLA class I and class II types were taken from metadata supplied by the sample provider and were not determined by assay-based typing.

With regard to this clone: The target of this receptor is not known. Base-call qualities are not available, and no considerably larger clone is one nucleotide away.

Each collaborating institution followed its own protocols to collect whole blood in K2EDTA tubes. For TCRbeta analysis, collaborators shipped samples as frozen whole blood, isolated PBMCs, or DNA extracted from either of those sample types. Study-wide findings and limitations: The quantity of clinical and demographic metadata differed by source and by participant and was supplied without curation.

TCRbeta CDR3 regions were amplified from genomic DNA by means of the immunoSEQ Assay, a bias-controlled multiplex PCR. The paper's data handling went like this. Within the assay, amplification of reference gene primers was used to estimate how many nucleated cells each sample contained. Sequence reads were collapsed and filtered to measure the absolute abundance of every unique TCRbeta CDR3 rearrangement. Productive Simpson clonality was computed per sample as the square root of Simpson's diversity index over productive rearrangements. As stored in TCRdb, this immuneACCESS dataset retains in-frame rearrangements with V and J assigned. A fraction of the clones does not appear; measured against another copy, unresolved V genes explain less than half of the discrepancy, and the remainder lacks a known reason. That table gives V, J and clone size, and the DNA gave D and trimming. This sample has some 110,000 clones in its table, and over 80% of those were observed once. The top ten clones comprise 0.65% to 0.9% of the sample.

This TCR was sampled from a woman aged 70-85 years with acute or convalescent COVID-19. Sequenced input: peripheral blood.

The encoded CDR3 is CASSESGQAAEKLFF. The DNA reads as follows: TGTGCCAGCAGTGAATCCGGACAGGCGGCGGAAAAACTGTTTTTT. The sequence links TRBV6-1 to TRBJ1-4; TRBD1 agrees with 7 junctional bases. From V the trimming removes 2 bases and from J it removes 8 bases, while the gene matches leave 8 bases of the junction unaccounted for. Measured from the cysteine to the phenylalanine, the CDR3 is 15 residues long. The CDR3 DNA has 45 bases and is translated from base 1. Based on the germline V gene, the CDR1 and CDR2 sequences are MNHNS and SASEGT.